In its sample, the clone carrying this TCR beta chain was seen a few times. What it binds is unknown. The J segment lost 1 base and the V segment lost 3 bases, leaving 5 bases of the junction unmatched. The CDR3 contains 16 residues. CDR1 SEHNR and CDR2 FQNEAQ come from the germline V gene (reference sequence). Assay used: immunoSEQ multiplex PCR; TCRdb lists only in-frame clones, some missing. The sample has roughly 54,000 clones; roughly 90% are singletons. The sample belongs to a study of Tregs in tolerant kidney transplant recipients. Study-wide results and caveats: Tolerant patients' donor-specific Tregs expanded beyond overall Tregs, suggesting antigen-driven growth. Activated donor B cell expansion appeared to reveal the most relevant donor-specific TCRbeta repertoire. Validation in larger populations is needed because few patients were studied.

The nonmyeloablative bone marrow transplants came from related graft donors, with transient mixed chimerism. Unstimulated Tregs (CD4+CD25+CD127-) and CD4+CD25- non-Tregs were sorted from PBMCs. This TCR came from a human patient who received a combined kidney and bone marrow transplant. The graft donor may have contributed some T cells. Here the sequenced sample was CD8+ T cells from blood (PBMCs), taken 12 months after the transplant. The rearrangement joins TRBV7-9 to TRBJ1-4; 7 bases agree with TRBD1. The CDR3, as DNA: TGTGCCAGCAGCTTTAGAAGGGACAGAACTAATGAAAAACTGTTTTTT. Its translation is CASSFRRDRTNEKLFF.